This T cell receptor beta chain was recovered during a study of response to subunit inactivated influenza vaccine. Study outcomes and limitations: The authors suggested that every seasonal influenza vaccination recruits few new T cells.

Trimming cost V 3 bases and J 2 bases, with 11 bases left between them. The CDR3 spans 14 residues. Looked up from germline, CDR1 is DFQATT and CDR2 is SNEGSKA (reference sequence). About this clonotype: Its antigen is unidentified.

MiXCR was run by TCRdb on the RT-PCR reads, yielding one entry per CDR3 protein. The table lists 700,000 to 800,000 distinct CDR3 sequences, around 18% of them singletons, with 9.5% to 13% in the top ten. This chain links TRBV20-1 with TRBJ1-5; D unclear. The sequence derives from a man aged 45-65 years who received an inactivated influenza vaccine. Sequenced here: PBMCs from blood, sampled more than 4 days after vaccination. The CDR3 region is CSASREIGNQPQHF. CDR3 bases: TGCAGTGCTAGTCGCGAGATTGGCAATCAGCCCCAGCATTTT.